These T cell receptor beta chains were read from a single sample in a study of cytomegalovirus exposure and HLA in healthy donors. Produced via immunoSEQ multiplex PCR; TCRdb's table is partial and in-frame only. This sample carries roughly 190,000 clones, over 75% of them seen once, and the ten largest clones take approximately 1.8%. Sequenced input: PBMCs. The receptors shown here come from a man between 18 and 29 years old in good health and CMV-seronegative. CDR3s include the opening cysteine and the closing phenylalanine or tryptophan. The order of the fields is clone size, V gene, J gene, D gene, CDR3 DNA, CDR3 protein. The D gene is left open where the match is weak. Clone size is stated in some rows and not others, as once, few, many or a class when expanded.

-,TRBV19,TRBJ1-5,-,TGTGCCAGTAGTATGGGGCGCGATCAGCCCCAGCATTTT,CASSMGRDQPQHF
-,TRBV7-2,TRBJ2-1,-,TGTGCCAGCAGCTTATCTTCGGGGAATGAGCAGTTCTTC,CASSLSSGNEQFF
-,TRBV2,TRBJ1-2,TRBD1,TGTGCCAGCAGCCCGGGACAGCTCCTAGTTTATGGCTACACCTTC,CASSPGQLLVYGYTF
-,TRBV5-1,TRBJ2-2,TRBD2,TGCGCCAGCAGCTATAGCGGGAGGGCGGACGGGGAGCTGTTTTTT,CASSYSGRADGELFF
-,TRBV7-9,TRBJ2-2,-,TGTTCCAGCAGCCCCATCTTTCGGGGGAACACCGGGGAGCTGTTTTTT,CSSSPIFRGNTGELFF
-,TRBV4-3,TRBJ2-4,-,TGCGCCAGCAGCCAAGAAGGAGAGGGTAGAAAAAACATTCAGTACTTC,CASSQEGEGRKNIQYF
-,TRBV18,TRBJ2-5,TRBD1,TGTGCCAGCTCACCAAGGGACAGGGACTCAAGTAGGGGCCAGTACTTC,CASSPRDRDSSRGQYF
-,TRBV28,TRBJ1-5,-,TGTGCCAGCAGTACCCGGGGTCTATCTTACAATCAGCCCCAGCATTTT,CASSTRGLSYNQPQHF
-,TRBV25-1,TRBJ2-7,TRBD1,TGTGCCAGCAGGGGACCGGGGACAGGTCTCTACGAGCAGTACTTC,CASRGPGTGLYEQYF
-,TRBV9,TRBJ2-1,-,TGTGCCAGCAGCGTAGAAGGCCTAGCCAGCTCCTACAATGAGCAGTTCTTC,CASSVEGLASSYNEQFF
-,TRBV28,TRBJ2-7,TRBD2,TGTGCCAGCAGCGAACTAGCGGGAGCCTACGAGCAGTACTTC,CASSELAGAYEQYF
-,TRBV2,TRBJ1-3,TRBD1,TGTGCCAGCACAGACAGGGGGCACGTTATTGGAAACACCATATATTTT,CASTDRGHVIGNTIYF
-,TRBV7-3,TRBJ2-7,TRBD1,TGTGCCAGCAGCTTAGGGGGACAGGGCACCCCCTACGAGCAGTACTTC,CASSLGGQGTPYEQYF
-,TRBV6-4,TRBJ2-7,-,TGTGCCAGCAGTGGTAAGGGGAACGAGCAGTACTTC,CASSGKGNEQYF
-,TRBV4-1,TRBJ2-7,TRBD2,TGCGCCAGCAGCCAAGATCGACTAGCGGGGGGGGACTACGAGCAGTACTTC,CASSQDRLAGGDYEQYF
-,TRBV29-1,TRBJ2-7,-,TGCAGCGTTGAAGACTTTGGGACTGACTACGAGCAGTACTTC,CSVEDFGTDYEQYF
-,TRBV7-2,TRBJ1-2,TRBD1,TGTGCCAGCAGCTCTGGACAGGGTGGTGGCTACACCTTC,CASSSGQGGGYTF
-,TRBV5-1,TRBJ1-6,-,TGCGCCAGCAGCTCCGGTACCCTGTTCTCACCCCTCCACTTT,CASSSGTLFSPLHF
-,TRBV4-1,TRBJ2-1,TRBD2,TGCGCCAGCAGCCATAACAAGCTAGCGGGAGAAGGTGAGCAGTTCTTC,CASSHNKLAGEGEQFF
few,TRBV7-9,TRBJ2-7,-,TGTGCCAGCAGCTTAAGGGGCAGATACGAGCAGTACTTC,CASSLRGRYEQYF